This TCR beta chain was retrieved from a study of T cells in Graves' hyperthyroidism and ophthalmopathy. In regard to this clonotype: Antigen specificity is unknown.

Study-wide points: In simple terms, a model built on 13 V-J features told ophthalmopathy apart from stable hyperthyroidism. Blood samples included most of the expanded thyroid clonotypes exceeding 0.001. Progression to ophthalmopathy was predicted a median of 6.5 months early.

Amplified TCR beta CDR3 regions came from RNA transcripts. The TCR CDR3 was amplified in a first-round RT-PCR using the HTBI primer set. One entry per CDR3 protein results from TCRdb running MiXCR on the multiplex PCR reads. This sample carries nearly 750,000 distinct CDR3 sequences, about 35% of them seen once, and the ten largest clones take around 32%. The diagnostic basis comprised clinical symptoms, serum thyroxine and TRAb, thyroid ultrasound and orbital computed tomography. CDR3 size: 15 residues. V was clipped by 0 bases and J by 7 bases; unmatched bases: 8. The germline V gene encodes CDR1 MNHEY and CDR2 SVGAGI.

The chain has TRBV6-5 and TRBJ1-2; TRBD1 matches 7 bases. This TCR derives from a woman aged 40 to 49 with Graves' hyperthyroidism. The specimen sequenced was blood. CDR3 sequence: CASSYSNRGVSGYTF. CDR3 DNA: TGTGCCAGCAGTTACTCAAACAGGGGAGTTAGTGGCTACACCTTC.